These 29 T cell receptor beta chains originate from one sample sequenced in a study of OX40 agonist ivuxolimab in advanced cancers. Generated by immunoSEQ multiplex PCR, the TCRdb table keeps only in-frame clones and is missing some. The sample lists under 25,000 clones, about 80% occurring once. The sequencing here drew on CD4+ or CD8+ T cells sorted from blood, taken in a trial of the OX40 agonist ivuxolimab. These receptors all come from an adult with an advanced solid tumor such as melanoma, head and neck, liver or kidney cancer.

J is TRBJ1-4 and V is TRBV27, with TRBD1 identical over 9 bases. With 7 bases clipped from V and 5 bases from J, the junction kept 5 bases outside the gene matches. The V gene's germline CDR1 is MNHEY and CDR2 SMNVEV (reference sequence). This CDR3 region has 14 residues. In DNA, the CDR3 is TGTGCCAGCACCCGGACAGGGGCAAATGAAAAACTGTTTTTT. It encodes CASTRTGANEKLFF.

The CDR3 loop reads CASSPEQGLRNEQFF. The CDR3 nucleotides are TGCGCCAGCAGCCCCGAACAGGGCCTACGGAATGAGCAGTTCTTC. The V gene is TRBV5-1, the J gene TRBJ2-1; TRBD1 might be the D (6 bases). Between the trimmed V and J ends, which lost 4 bases and 7 bases, there was a span of 18 bases. Looked up from germline, CDR1 is SGHRS and CDR2 is YFSETQ. The CDR3 runs to 15 residues.

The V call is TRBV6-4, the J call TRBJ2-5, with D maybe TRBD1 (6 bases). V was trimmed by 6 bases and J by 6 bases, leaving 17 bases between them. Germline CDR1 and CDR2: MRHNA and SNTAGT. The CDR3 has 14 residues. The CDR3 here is CASRRDIESQTQYF. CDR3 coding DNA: TGTGCCAGCAGGAGGGACATTGAGTCTCAGACCCAGTACTTC.

DNA for the CDR3: TGTGCCAGCAGTCCCCAGAGAACCTACAATGAGCAGTTCTTC. It is translated as CASSPQRTYNEQFF. The V and J genes are TRBV28 and TRBJ2-1; D is ambiguous. V lost 5 bases to trimming and J lost 2 bases, with 10 bases between them. CDR3 size: 14 residues. CDR1 and CDR2 (germline): MDHEN, SYDVKM.

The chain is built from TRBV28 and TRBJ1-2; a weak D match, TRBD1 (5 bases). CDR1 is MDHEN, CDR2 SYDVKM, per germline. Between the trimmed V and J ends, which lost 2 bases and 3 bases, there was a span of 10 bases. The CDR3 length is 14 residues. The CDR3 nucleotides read TGTGCCAGCAGTTTAGACGGGGCGTACTATGGCTACACCTTC. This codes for CASSLDGAYYGYTF.

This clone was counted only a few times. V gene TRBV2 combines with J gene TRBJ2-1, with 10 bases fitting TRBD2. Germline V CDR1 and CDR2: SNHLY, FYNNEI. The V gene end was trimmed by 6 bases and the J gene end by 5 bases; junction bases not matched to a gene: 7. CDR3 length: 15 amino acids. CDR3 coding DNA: TGTGCCAGCAGGGAATCTAGCGGGGGTCACAATGAGCAGTTCTTC. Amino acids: CASRESSGGHNEQFF.

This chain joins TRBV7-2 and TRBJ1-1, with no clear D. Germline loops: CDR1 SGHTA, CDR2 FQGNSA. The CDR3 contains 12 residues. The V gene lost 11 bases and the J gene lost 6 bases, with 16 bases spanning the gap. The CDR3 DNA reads TGTGCCGACCGGGCCGAGCCATCTGAAGCTTTCTTT. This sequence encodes CADRAEPSEAFF.

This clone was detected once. CDR3: CSVESGEETQYF. The CDR3 region has the DNA TGCAGCGTTGAATCAGGGGAAGAGACCCAGTACTTC. This chain connects TRBV29-1 to TRBJ2-5; D possibly corresponds to TRBD1 (6 bases). Germline-derived CDR1 and CDR2 are SQVTM and ANQGSEA. This CDR3 has 12 residues. V was pared by 2 bases and J by 3 bases, with 7 bases between.

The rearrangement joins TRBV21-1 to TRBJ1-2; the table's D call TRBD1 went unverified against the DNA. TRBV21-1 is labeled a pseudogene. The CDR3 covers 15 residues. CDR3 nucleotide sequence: TGTGCCAGCAGCAAGGGGGCAGAAGCTAACTATGGCTACACCTTC. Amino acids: CASSKGAEANYGYTF.

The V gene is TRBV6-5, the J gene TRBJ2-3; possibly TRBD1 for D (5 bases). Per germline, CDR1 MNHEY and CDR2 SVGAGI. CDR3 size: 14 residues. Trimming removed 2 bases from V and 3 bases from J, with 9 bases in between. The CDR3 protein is CASSYGQGTDTQYF. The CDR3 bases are TGTGCCAGCAGTTACGGTCAGGGAACAGATACGCAGTATTTT.

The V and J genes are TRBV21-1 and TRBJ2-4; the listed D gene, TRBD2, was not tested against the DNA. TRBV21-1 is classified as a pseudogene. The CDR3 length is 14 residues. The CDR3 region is CASSKGRTKNIQYF. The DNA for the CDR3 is TGTGCCAGCAGCAAAGGGAGGACCAAAAACATTCAGTACTTC.

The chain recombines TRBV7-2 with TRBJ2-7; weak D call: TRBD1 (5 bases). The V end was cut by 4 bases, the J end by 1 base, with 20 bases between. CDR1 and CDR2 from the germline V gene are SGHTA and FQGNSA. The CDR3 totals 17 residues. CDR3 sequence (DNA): TGTGCCAGCAGCTCCTTAAGAGAGACAGCCTTTTCCTACGAGCAGTACTTC. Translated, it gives CASSSLRETAFSYEQYF.

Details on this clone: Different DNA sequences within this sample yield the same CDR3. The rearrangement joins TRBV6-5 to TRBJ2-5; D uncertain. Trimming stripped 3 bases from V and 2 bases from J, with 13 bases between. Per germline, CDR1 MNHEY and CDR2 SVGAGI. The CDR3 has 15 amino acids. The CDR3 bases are TGTGCCAGCAGTTATGGCACGGGTGGGCAAGAGACCCAGTACTTC. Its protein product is CASSYGTGGQETQYF.

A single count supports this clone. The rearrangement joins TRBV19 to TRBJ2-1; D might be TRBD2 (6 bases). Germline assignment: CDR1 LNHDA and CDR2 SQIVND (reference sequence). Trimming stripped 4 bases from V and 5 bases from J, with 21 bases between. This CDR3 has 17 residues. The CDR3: CASSSLNSAGANNEQFF. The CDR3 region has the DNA TGTGCCAGTAGTAGCCTCAACTCAGCGGGCGCTAACAATGAGCAGTTCTTC.

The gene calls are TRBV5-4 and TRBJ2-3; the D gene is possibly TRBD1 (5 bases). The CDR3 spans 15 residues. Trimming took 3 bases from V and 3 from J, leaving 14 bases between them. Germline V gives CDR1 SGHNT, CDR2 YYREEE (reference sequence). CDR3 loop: CASSWGPGRTDTQYF. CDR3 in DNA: TGTGCCAGCAGCTGGGGCCCAGGGCGGACAGATACGCAGTATTTT.

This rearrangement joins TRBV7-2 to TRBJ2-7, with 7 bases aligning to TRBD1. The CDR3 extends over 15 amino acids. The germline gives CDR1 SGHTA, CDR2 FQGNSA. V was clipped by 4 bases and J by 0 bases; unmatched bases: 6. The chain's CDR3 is CASSSEWTGSYEQYF. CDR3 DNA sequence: TGTGCCAGCAGCTCAGAATGGACAGGCTCCTACGAGCAGTACTTC.

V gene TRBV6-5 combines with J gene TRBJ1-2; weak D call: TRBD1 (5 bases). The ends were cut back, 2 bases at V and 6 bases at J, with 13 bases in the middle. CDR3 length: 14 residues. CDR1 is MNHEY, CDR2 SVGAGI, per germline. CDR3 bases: TGTGCCAGCAGTTACGGGGGGGGGTTTGATGGCTACACCTTC. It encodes CASSYGGGFDGYTF.

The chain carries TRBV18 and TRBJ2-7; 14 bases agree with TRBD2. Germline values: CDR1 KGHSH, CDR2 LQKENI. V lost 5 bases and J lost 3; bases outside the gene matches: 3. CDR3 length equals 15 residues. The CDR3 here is CASSVGTSGSYEQYF. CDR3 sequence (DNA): TGTGCCAGCTCAGTCGGGACTAGCGGGAGCTACGAGCAGTACTTC.

This chain's CDR3 is CASSPSVSSYEQYF. Written as DNA, the CDR3 is TGTGCCAGCAGCCCCTCGGTGAGCTCCTACGAGCAGTACTTC. The chain recombines TRBV7-8 with TRBJ2-7; D gene ambiguous. The CDR3 consists of 14 residues. Trimming took 5 bases from V and 0 from J, leaving 11 bases between them. CDR1 is SGHVS, CDR2 FQNEAQ, per germline.

CDR3 in amino acids: CSVVGNEQYF. The CDR3, as DNA: TGCAGCGTTGTAGGGAACGAGCAGTACTTC. The chain combines TRBV29-1 with TRBJ2-7; D unclear. This CDR3 spans 10 amino acids. Trimming pared 4 bases from V and 5 bases from J, leaving 6 bases between. CDR1 is SQVTM and CDR2 is ANQGSEA in the germline V gene.

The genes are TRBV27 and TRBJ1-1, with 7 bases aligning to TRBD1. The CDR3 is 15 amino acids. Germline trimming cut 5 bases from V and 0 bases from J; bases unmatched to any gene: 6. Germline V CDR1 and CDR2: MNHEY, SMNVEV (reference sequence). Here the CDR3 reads CASSPQGGMNTEAFF. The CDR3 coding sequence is TGTGCCAGCAGTCCCCAGGGGGGGATGAACACTGAAGCTTTCTTT.

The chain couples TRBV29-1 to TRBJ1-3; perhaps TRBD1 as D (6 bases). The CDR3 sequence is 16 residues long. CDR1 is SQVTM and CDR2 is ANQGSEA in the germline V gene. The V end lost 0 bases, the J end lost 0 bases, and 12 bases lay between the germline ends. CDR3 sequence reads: CSVEDTGNSSGNTIYF. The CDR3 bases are TGCAGCGTTGAAGATACAGGGAACTCCTCTGGAAACACCATATATTTT.

CDR3 in DNA: TGTGCCAGCAGTCCACCACAGGGGGCTTGGGGAAACACCATATATTTT. This sequence encodes CASSPPQGAWGNTIYF. This chain links TRBV28 with TRBJ1-3; TRBD1 matches 9 bases. Germline V CDR1 and CDR2: MDHEN, SYDVKM. The CDR3 contains 16 residues. The J segment lost 4 bases and the V segment lost 5 bases, leaving 9 bases of the junction unmatched.

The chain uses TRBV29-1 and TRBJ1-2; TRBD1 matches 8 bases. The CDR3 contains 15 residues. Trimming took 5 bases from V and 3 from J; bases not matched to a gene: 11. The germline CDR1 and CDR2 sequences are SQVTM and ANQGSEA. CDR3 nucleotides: TGCAGCGTTATCGGTTGGGCGGACAGGGACTATGGCTACACCTTC. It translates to CSVIGWADRDYGYTF.

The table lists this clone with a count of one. The CDR3 is CASSGQGTDNEQFF. Here the CDR3 DNA reads TGTGCCAGCAGCGGACAGGGGACAGACAATGAGCAGTTCTTC. The V gene is TRBV13, the J gene TRBJ2-1, with 9 bases identical to TRBD1. The CDR3 runs 14 residues. The germline V gene encodes CDR1 PRHDT and CDR2 FYEKMQ (reference sequence). V shed 5 bases, J shed 5 bases, and the junction held 4 bases outside the gene matches. Based on the CDR3 plus reference TRBV13 and TRBJ2-1, the full variable domain is AAGVIQSPRHLIKEKRETATLKCYPIPRHDTVYWYQQGPGQDPQFLISFYEKMQSDKGSIPDRFSAQQFSDYHSELNMSSLELGDSALYFCASSGQGTDNEQFFGPGTRLTVL.

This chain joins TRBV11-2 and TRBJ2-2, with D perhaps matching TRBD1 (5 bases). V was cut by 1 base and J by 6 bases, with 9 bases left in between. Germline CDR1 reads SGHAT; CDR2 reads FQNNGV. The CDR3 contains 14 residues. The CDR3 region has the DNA TGTGCCAGCAGCTTAGGGCAGGGATCCGGGGAGCTGTTTTTT. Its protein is CASSLGQGSGELFF.

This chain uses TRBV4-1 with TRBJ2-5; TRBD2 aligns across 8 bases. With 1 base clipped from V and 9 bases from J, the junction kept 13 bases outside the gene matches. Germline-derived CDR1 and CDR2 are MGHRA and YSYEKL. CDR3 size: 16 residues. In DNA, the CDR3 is TGCGCCAGCAGCCAAGGCGGGACTAGTCTATTTCTATCCCAGTACTTC. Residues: CASSQGGTSLFLSQYF.

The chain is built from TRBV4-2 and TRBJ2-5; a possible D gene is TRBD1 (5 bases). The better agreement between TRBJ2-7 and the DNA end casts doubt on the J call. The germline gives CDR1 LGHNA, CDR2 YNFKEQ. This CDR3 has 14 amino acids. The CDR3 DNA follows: TGTGCCAGCAGCCAGGGGCTCAGCTCCTACGAGCAGTACTTC. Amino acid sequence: CASSQGLSSYEQYF.

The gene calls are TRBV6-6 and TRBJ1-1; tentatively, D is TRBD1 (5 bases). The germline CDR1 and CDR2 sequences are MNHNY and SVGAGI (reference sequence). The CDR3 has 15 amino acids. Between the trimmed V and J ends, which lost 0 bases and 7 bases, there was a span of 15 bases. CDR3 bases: TGTGCCAGCAGTTACTCGAGAGAACAGGCGTTTGAAGCTTTCTTT. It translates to CASSYSREQAFEAFF.